This T cell receptor beta chain was retrieved from a study of immune evolution from preneoplasia to lung adenocarcinoma. At the level of the study: HLA loss of heterozygosity: around 6.5% AIS, about 15% MIA, about 32% ADC, none AAH.

The data were produced by immunoSEQ multiplex PCR, yet TCRdb's version contains in-frame clones alone and is incomplete. The table includes 9,500 to 15,000 clones, 85% to 90% detected once. This clone was recorded only once. The CDR3 is 15 residues long. The V end lost 0 bases, the J end lost 4 bases, and 12 bases lay between the germline ends. CDR1 is LNHNV and CDR2 is YYDKDF in the germline V gene (reference sequence). The chain employs TRBV15 and TRBJ1-2; D is uncertain. This TCR was recovered from a person aged 50-70 years with lung adenocarcinoma. The material sequenced was FFPE tissue from an adenomatous hyperplasia lung lesion. Subset in this sample: atypical adenomatous hyperplasia (AAH), lung preneoplasia. CDR3 amino acids: CATSREGAAGYGYTF. CDR3 in DNA: TGTGCCACCAGCAGAGAAGGAGCAGCAGGCTATGGCTACACCTTC.